The clone carrying this T cell receptor (beta chain) was seen a handful of times. Its cognate antigen is unknown. Primers included in the PCR were 60 Vbeta and 13 Jbeta primers. TCRdb's copy holds only in-frame clones and misses some; the assay was immunoSEQ multiplex PCR. The sample holds about 190,000 clones, approximately 82% seen once. This entry is derived from a study of cytomegalovirus exposure and HLA in healthy donors. Germline V CDR1 and CDR2: SGHNT, YYREEE (reference sequence). The ends lost 3 bases at V and 3 bases at J; junction bases unmatched: 10. The CDR3 covers 16 residues. Study outcomes and limitations: Immune exposure information comprised only CMV serostatus. TRBV6-2, TRBV6-3 and other indistinguishable V segments were excluded.

The chain is built from TRBV5-4 and TRBJ2-7, with 9 nucleotides matching TRBD2. The sequence came from a woman between 25 and 40 years old in good health and CMV-seronegative. Source material: PBMCs. DNA for the CDR3: TGTGCCAGCAGCTCAACCCCGCGGGGGGGGAGCTACGAGCAGTACTTC. It is translated as CASSSTPRGGSYEQYF.